The rows below give T cell receptor beta chains drawn from one sample of a study of neurological immune-mediated disorders. TCRdb re-derived calls from the 5' RACE reads in MiXCR, one entry per CDR3 protein. The sample records about 49,000 distinct CDR3 sequences, under 15% being singletons. Specimen: PBMCs. These receptor sequences come from a male donor with HTLV-1-associated myelopathy (HAM/TSP). Both conserved end residues are part of each CDR3. D genes are given only for firm matches.

d_call: TRBD2
v_call: TRBV20-1
j_call: TRBJ2-1
cdr3_aa: CSARWGAGGSLNEQFF

d_call: .
v_call: TRBV5-1
j_call: TRBJ1-5
cdr3_aa: CASSLGQWDNQPQHF

d_call: .
v_call: TRBV5-1
j_call: TRBJ2-6
cdr3_aa: CASSLAGKGGANVLTF

d_call: TRBD1
v_call: TRBV5-1
j_call: TRBJ1-4
cdr3_aa: CASSLGQGEKLFF

d_call: TRBD2
v_call: TRBV6-6
j_call: TRBJ2-2
cdr3_aa: CASRLLAGGIGELFF

d_call: TRBD2
v_call: TRBV7-2
j_call: TRBJ2-1
cdr3_aa: CASSMTSWAYNEQFF

d_call: .
v_call: TRBV5-1
j_call: TRBJ1-3
cdr3_aa: CASSTQGPGNTIYF

d_call: .
v_call: TRBV5-6
j_call: TRBJ2-7
cdr3_aa: CASSFITGSYEQYF

d_call: .
v_call: TRBV5-1
j_call: TRBJ2-5
cdr3_aa: CASSFAETQYF

d_call: .
v_call: TRBV5-1
j_call: TRBJ1-1
cdr3_aa: CASSLEPNTEAFF

d_call: .
v_call: TRBV5-1
j_call: TRBJ2-5
cdr3_aa: CASTGNLQETQYF

d_call: TRBD1
v_call: TRBV28
j_call: TRBJ1-4
cdr3_aa: CASSLQGAFWEKLFF

d_call: TRBD1
v_call: TRBV5-1
j_call: TRBJ1-6
cdr3_aa: CASSRWDSSGGSYNSPLHF

d_call: .
v_call: TRBV6-5
j_call: TRBJ1-2
cdr3_aa: CASSLPGYGYTF

d_call: .
v_call: TRBV5-1
j_call: TRBJ1-2
cdr3_aa: CASSLGLVTGTFYGYTF

d_call: .
v_call: TRBV29-1
j_call: TRBJ2-5
cdr3_aa: CSVDRERLETQYF

d_call: .
v_call: TRBV6-5
j_call: TRBJ1-6
cdr3_aa: CASSTGYGNSPLHF

d_call: TRBD1
v_call: TRBV4-3
j_call: TRBJ2-7
cdr3_aa: CASSQEVGQGVYEQYF

d_call: .
v_call: TRBV12-3/TRBV12-4
j_call: TRBJ1-2
cdr3_aa: CASSSSGTAYGGYTF

d_call: .
v_call: TRBV14
j_call: TRBJ2-5
cdr3_aa: CASRGTVEETQYF

d_call: .
v_call: TRBV5-1
j_call: TRBJ2-3
cdr3_aa: CASSPAWPTDTQYF

d_call: .
v_call: TRBV6-6
j_call: TRBJ1-1
cdr3_aa: CASGHVEYGAFF

d_call: TRBD2
v_call: TRBV7-3
j_call: TRBJ2-1
cdr3_aa: CASSIAGGLDEQFF

d_call: TRBD1
v_call: TRBV5-6
j_call: TRBJ1-2
cdr3_aa: CASSLRDRILRGYTF

d_call: TRBD1
v_call: TRBV6-5
j_call: TRBJ1-6
cdr3_aa: CASTLGPGGTGSPLHF

d_call: .
v_call: TRBV5-6
j_call: TRBJ2-3
cdr3_aa: CASSHSTVTDTQYF

d_call: .
v_call: TRBV7-9
j_call: TRBJ2-2
cdr3_aa: CAVRRVQVGELFF

d_call: .
v_call: TRBV20-1
j_call: TRBJ1-1
cdr3_aa: CSAGTYTEAFF

d_call: .
v_call: TRBV29-1
j_call: TRBJ1-2
cdr3_aa: CSVDRESNYGYTF

d_call: .
v_call: TRBV20-1
j_call: TRBJ2-7
cdr3_aa: CSARPIQTEGSYEQYF

d_call: .
v_call: TRBV10-1
j_call: TRBJ2-2
cdr3_aa: CASGRQGGTGELFF

d_call: .
v_call: TRBV9
j_call: TRBJ1-1
cdr3_aa: CASSGGHVNTEAFF

d_call: .
v_call: TRBV12-3/TRBV12-4
j_call: TRBJ1-1
cdr3_aa: CASSLASPTRNTEAFF

d_call: .
v_call: TRBV7-2
j_call: TRBJ2-7
cdr3_aa: CASSLDKYDEQYF

d_call: .
v_call: TRBV10-3
j_call: TRBJ1-1
cdr3_aa: CAISQTSRNTEAFF

d_call: TRBD1
v_call: TRBV5-1
j_call: TRBJ2-1
cdr3_aa: CASSLGGQADEQFF

d_call: TRBD2
v_call: TRBV7-2
j_call: TRBJ2-1
cdr3_aa: CASSSGTSGGEQFF

d_call: .
v_call: TRBV20-1
j_call: TRBJ1-1
cdr3_aa: CSARLPSGRQNTEAFF

d_call: .
v_call: TRBV7-3
j_call: TRBJ2-5
cdr3_aa: CASSLELWGGRQETQYF

d_call: TRBD1
v_call: TRBV7-2
j_call: TRBJ2-1
cdr3_aa: CASSSDRGSSSYNEQFF

d_call: .
v_call: TRBV3-1
j_call: TRBJ2-3
cdr3_aa: CASSQGTRDTQYF

d_call: TRBD1
v_call: TRBV20-1
j_call: TRBJ1-5
cdr3_aa: CSATPGQGEYQPQHF

d_call: .
v_call: TRBV5-1
j_call: TRBJ2-5
cdr3_aa: CASSSAPAETQYF

d_call: .
v_call: TRBV5-1
j_call: TRBJ1-5
cdr3_aa: CASSLGDNNQPQHF

d_call: TRBD1
v_call: TRBV29-1
j_call: TRBJ2-7
cdr3_aa: CSVGTGGNYEQYF

d_call: .
v_call: TRBV29-1
j_call: TRBJ1-1
cdr3_aa: CSAQRLGVGTEAFF

d_call: .
v_call: TRBV7-2
j_call: TRBJ2-1
cdr3_aa: CASIVDIAYNEQFF

d_call: TRBD2
v_call: TRBV4-3
j_call: TRBJ2-4
cdr3_aa: CASSQDHGGGRAKNIQYF

d_call: .
v_call: TRBV3-1
j_call: TRBJ2-5
cdr3_aa: CASSPGQPYQETQYF

d_call: TRBD1
v_call: TRBV12-3/TRBV12-4
j_call: TRBJ1-2
cdr3_aa: CASSQLREGANYGYTF

d_call: .
v_call: TRBV5-1
j_call: TRBJ2-3
cdr3_aa: CASSYSGSETDTQYF

d_call: .
v_call: TRBV29-1
j_call: TRBJ2-5
cdr3_aa: CSVEGAGGETQYF

d_call: TRBD1
v_call: TRBV10-3
j_call: TRBJ1-1
cdr3_aa: CAIRNWGQGETEAFF

d_call: TRBD1
v_call: TRBV4-3
j_call: TRBJ1-2
cdr3_aa: CASSKRTGRDYGYTF

d_call: TRBD1
v_call: TRBV7-9
j_call: TRBJ2-2
cdr3_aa: CASSPDRGSPGELFF

d_call: .
v_call: TRBV5-6
j_call: TRBJ2-5
cdr3_aa: CASSLVGSRGLSQETQYF